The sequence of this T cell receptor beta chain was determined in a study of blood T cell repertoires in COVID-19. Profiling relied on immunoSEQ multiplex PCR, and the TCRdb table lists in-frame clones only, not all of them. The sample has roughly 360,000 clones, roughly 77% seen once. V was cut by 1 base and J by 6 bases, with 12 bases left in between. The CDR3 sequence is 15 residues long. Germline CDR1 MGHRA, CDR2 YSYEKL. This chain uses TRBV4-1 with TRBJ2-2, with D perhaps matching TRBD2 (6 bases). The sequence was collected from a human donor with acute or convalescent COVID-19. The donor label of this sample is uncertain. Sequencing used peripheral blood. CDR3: CASSQGSSGPGELFF. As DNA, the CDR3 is TGCGCCAGCAGCCAAGGTAGCAGCGGGCCCGGGGAGCTGTTTTTT.